This TCR beta chain derives from a study of cytomegalovirus exposure and HLA in healthy donors. Study-level points and caveats: There was a cluster of highly shared sequence variants that was likely a sequencing artifact. Analyses of presence and absence presupposed an approximately uniform sequencing depth across donors. As was reported, the HLA-A and HLA-B alleles of most subjects were accurately predicted from TCR beta sequences.

On this clone itself: The antigen remains unidentified.

The CDR3 extends over 16 amino acids. CDR1 is LNHDA, CDR2 SQIVND, per germline (reference sequence). J gave up 6 bases and V 1 base, and 8 bases lay outside the gene matches. With 60 Vbeta and 13 Jbeta primers, the PCR was carried out. Generated by immunoSEQ multiplex PCR, the TCRdb table keeps only in-frame clones and is missing some. The sample holds around 170,000 clones, over 65% seen once. The study sampled nominally healthy donors, though unrecorded immune exposures were likely. The V call is TRBV19, the J call TRBJ1-5; 8 bases fit TRBD1. The clonotype originates from a woman aged 45 to 65 in good health and CMV-seropositive. The sequencing sample was made of PBMCs. For the CDR3, the DNA is TGTGCCAGTAGTATAGGCTCCGGGACAGGCATTCAGCCCCAGCATTTT. Protein product: CASSIGSGTGIQPQHF.